This entry lists 22 T cell receptor beta chains sequenced from one sample in a study of CD8 T cells in ankylosing spondylitis. Whole-study results and caveats: The study identified a TCR beta motif of eight highly homologous variants that appeared characteristic of ankylosing spondylitis blood.

Their antigens remain unidentified. MiXCR, run by TCRdb on the 5' RACE reads, gives a single entry per CDR3 protein. The profile shows about 510,000 distinct CDR3 sequences, approximately 5.3% of them singletons. Sequencing was done on a sample of blood, either unsorted or a sorted T cell fraction (not recorded which). These receptor sequences come from a male donor with ankylosing spondylitis.

The sample holds a few counts of this clonotype. The V and J genes are TRBV13 and TRBJ2-5; TRBD2 aligns across 9 bases. Trimming cost V 5 bases and J 5 bases; bases outside gene matches: 3. Germline V lookup: CDR1 PRHDT, CDR2 FYEKMQ (reference sequence). The CDR3 length is 13 residues. The CDR3 loop reads CASSVLAGETQYF. The CDR3, as DNA: TGTGCCAGCAGCGTCCTAGCGGGGGAGACCCAGTACTTC.

There are many counts of this clonotype. This rearrangement joins TRBV20-1 to TRBJ2-1; D assignment may be TRBD1 or TRBD2 (5 bases each). V lost 6 bases to trimming and J lost 6 bases, with 15 bases between them. This CDR3 spans 13 amino acids. Germline-derived CDR1 and CDR2 are DFQATT and SNEGSKA (reference sequence). The CDR3 region has the DNA TGCAGTGCCACTGACTGGGACGGCAATGAGCAGTTCTTC. Its translation is CSATDWDGNEQFF.

This clonotype was seen only a few times. The CDR3 region is CASSRFSGSSSYEQYF. Written as DNA, the CDR3 is TGTGCCAGCTCACGCTTTAGCGGGAGTAGCTCCTACGAGCAGTACTTC. The V call is TRBV18, the J call TRBJ2-7; TRBD2 agrees at 9 bases. J was trimmed by 0 bases and V by 4 bases; bases with no gene match: 7. Germline CDR1 and CDR2: KGHSH and LQKENI. CDR3 length: 16 residues.

This clonotype was counted ten times or more. This chain uses TRBV9 with TRBJ2-1; 16 bases map to TRBD2. This CDR3 is 17 amino acids long. Germline values: CDR1 SGDLS, CDR2 YYNGEE. V shed 3 bases, J shed 10 bases, and the junction held 10 bases outside the gene matches. As DNA, the CDR3 is TGTGCCAGCAGCGCCCGGGGGACTAGCGGGGGGGCTGGCGAGCAGTTCTTC. This gives the protein CASSARGTSGGAGEQFF.

This clonotype was found many times. V is TRBV20-1 and J is TRBJ1-1; D gene unclear. The CDR3 loop spans 14 amino acids. Germline lookup yields CDR1 DFQATT and CDR2 SNEGSKA (reference sequence). Between the trimmed V and J ends, which lost 5 bases and 3 bases, there was a span of 16 bases. CDR3: CSAESPRGDTEAFF. The CDR3 bases are TGCAGTGCTGAGAGTCCCCGCGGGGACACTGAAGCTTTCTTT.

This clonotype has ten or more counts. The V gene is TRBV10-3, the J gene TRBJ2-5, with 14 bases that match TRBD2. The germline V gene encodes CDR1 ENHRY and CDR2 SYGVKD. The CDR3 contains 17 residues. The J segment lost 4 bases and the V segment lost 4 bases, leaving 8 bases of the junction unmatched. The CDR3 DNA sequence: TGTGCCATCAGTGGAGGACTAGCGGGAGGAGGGGGAGAGACCCAGTACTTC. Amino acid sequence: CAISGGLAGGGGETQYF.

The chain uses TRBV7-9 and TRBJ2-3; 8 bases align to TRBD1. The V segment lost 5 bases and the J segment 2 bases; nucleotides outside the gene matches: 3. This CDR3 has 14 residues. Germline assignment: CDR1 SEHNR and CDR2 FQNEAQ (reference sequence). The CDR3 sequence is CASSRDRNTDTQYF. In DNA, the CDR3 is TGTGCCAGCAGCCGGGACAGGAACACAGATACGCAGTATTTT.

This clonotype was counted at least ten times. In DNA, the CDR3 is TGCGCCAGCAGCAGGGGACAGTCGAGCTCCTACGAGCAGTACTTC. Protein product: CASSRGQSSSYEQYF. V and J are TRBV5-1 and TRBJ2-7, with 7 bases aligning to TRBD1. The germline V gene has CDR1 SGHRS and CDR2 YFSETQ. CDR3 length: 15 amino acids. After removal of 4 bases from V and 0 bases from J, the junction contained 7 bases not matched to a gene.

This clonotype was seen repeatedly, ten times or more. V gene TRBV5-1 combines with J gene TRBJ2-7, with 7 bases that match TRBD1. V dropped 4 bases and J dropped 6; count of bases not matched to a gene: 13. The germline CDR1 and CDR2 sequences are SGHRS and YFSETQ. The CDR3 consists of 15 residues. Here the CDR3 DNA reads TGCGCCAGCAGCAGATCGCGGACAGGCTTGGGCGAGCAGTACTTC. Amino acid sequence: CASSRSRTGLGEQYF.

This clonotype has at least ten counts. The chain recombines TRBV7-9 with TRBJ1-2; the D gene is possibly TRBD1 (5 bases). V lost 11 bases to trimming and J lost 4 bases, with 17 bases between them. This CDR3 is 13 amino acids long. CDR1 is SEHNR and CDR2 is FQNEAQ in the germline V gene (reference sequence). The CDR3 is CAAGRGPLYGYTF. CDR3 sequence (DNA): TGTGCCGCCGGGCGGGGACCCCTCTATGGCTACACCTTC.

Ten or more counts support this clonotype. The chain employs TRBV7-9 and TRBJ2-1; D is unresolved. V lost 5 bases to trimming and J lost 6 bases, with 8 bases between them. The CDR3 length is 12 residues. Looked up from germline, CDR1 is SEHNR and CDR2 is FQNEAQ (reference sequence). The CDR3 region is CASSRTANEQFF. The CDR3 coding sequence is TGTGCCAGCAGCCGGACGGCCAATGAGCAGTTCTTC.

This clonotype was seen more than once but under ten times. The rearrangement uses TRBV5-1 and TRBJ2-7; the match to TRBD2 covers 8 bases. Trimming cost V 4 bases and J 2 bases; bases outside gene matches: 8. The CDR3 has 15 amino acids. The germline V gene encodes CDR1 SGHRS and CDR2 YFSETQ. For the CDR3, the DNA is TGCGCCAGCAGCCCCGGGGGGGCTTCAACCTACGAGCAGTACTTC. It encodes CASSPGGASTYEQYF.

The table lists this clonotype with many counts. The rearrangement links TRBV20-1 to TRBJ1-4; tentatively, D is TRBD1 (6 bases). CDR1 and CDR2 from the germline V gene are DFQATT and SNEGSKA (reference sequence). V was trimmed by 6 bases and J by 0 bases, leaving 17 bases between them. The CDR3 totals 16 residues. CDR3 residues: CSAQGRTEATNEKLFF. For the CDR3, the DNA is TGCAGTGCCCAGGGGAGGACAGAAGCAACTAATGAAAAACTGTTTTTT.

This clonotype was recorded many times. The chain has TRBV7-2 and TRBJ1-2; the D is unclear. There are 14 residues in the CDR3. Trimming took off 5 bases at V and 0 bases at J, with 10 bases between the two ends. In germline, CDR1 is SGHTA, CDR2 FQGNSA. CDR3 loop: CASSRRQANYGYTF. CDR3 bases: TGTGCCAGCAGCCGTAGGCAAGCTAACTATGGCTACACCTTC.

This clonotype was counted at least ten times. The chain combines TRBV4-3 with TRBJ2-7; perhaps TRBD1 as D (5 bases). Germline lookup yields CDR1 LGHNA and CDR2 YSLEER. The CDR3 extends over 15 amino acids. V lost 1 base and J lost 1, with 11 bases in between. The CDR3 reads CASSQGAQASYEQYF. In DNA form, the CDR3 reads TGCGCCAGCAGCCAAGGGGCACAGGCTTCCTACGAGCAGTACTTC.

Many counts were recorded for this clonotype. The chain is built from TRBV5-1 and TRBJ1-1; possibly TRBD1 for D (5 bases). There are 15 residues in the CDR3. Trimming removed 4 bases from V and 8 bases from J, with 21 bases in between. Germline CDR1 is SGHRS and CDR2 is YFSETQ. CDR3 sequence reads: CASSARVSGIKEAFF. The CDR3 bases are TGCGCCAGCAGCGCCCGGGTGTCAGGGATAAAAGAAGCTTTCTTT.

As for this clonotype: With a much larger clone just one base away, this may be a read error. V gene TRBV2 combines with J gene TRBJ2-1; no clear D. Germline V gene sequence: CDR1 SNHLY, CDR2 FYNNEI. This CDR3 is 13 amino acids long. The germline V and J ends were trimmed by 7 bases and 3 bases, with 10 bases remaining between them. The CDR3 is CASTIAYYNEQFF. The CDR3 DNA reads TGTGCCAGCACCATTGCGTACTACAATGAGCAGTTCTTC.

This clonotype was detected a few times. The gene calls are TRBV6-5 and TRBJ1-2; 7 nucleotides line up with TRBD1. CDR3 length: 12 residues. Germline CDR1 and CDR2: MNHEY and SVGAGI. Trimming cost V 6 bases and J 13 bases; bases outside gene matches: 11. This chain's CDR3 is CASSYRGSGGTF. The CDR3, as DNA: TGTGCCAGCAGCTACAGGGGTTCTGGGGGCACCTTC.

This clonotype was seen many times. The chain combines TRBV7-8 with TRBJ1-4; the D is unclear. V was clipped by 7 bases and J by 0 bases, with 9 bases between them. There are 14 residues in the CDR3. Germline V CDR1 and CDR2: SGHVS, FQNEAQ. The CDR3 DNA follows: TGTGCCAGCACCCTACACCCAACTAATGAAAAACTGTTTTTT. Amino acid sequence: CASTLHPTNEKLFF.

This clonotype was observed at least ten times. J is TRBJ2-7 and V is TRBV10-2; 10 positions match TRBD1. Germline V lookup: CDR1 WSHSY, CDR2 SAAADI. The V and J ends lost 8 bases and 1 base, in that order; junction bases with no gene match: 5. The CDR3 length is 14 residues. CDR3 sequence reads: CASVLGQGSYEQYF. The CDR3 region has the DNA TGCGCCAGCGTTTTGGGACAGGGGTCCTACGAGCAGTACTTC.

This clonotype was seen repeatedly, ten times or more. The chain combines TRBV20-1 with TRBJ2-5; the match to TRBD2 covers 9 bases. The CDR3 has 13 residues. The ends lost 5 bases at V and 5 bases at J; junction bases unmatched: 6. Germline CDR1 DFQATT, CDR2 SNEGSKA (reference sequence). CDR3 nucleotides: TGCAGTGCTCCATCTAGCGGGGAGGAGACCCAGTACTTC. Its translation: CSAPSSGEETQYF.

This clonotype was observed many times. The V and J genes are TRBV4-3 and TRBJ1-1; D unclear. Germline V gene data show CDR1 as LGHNA and CDR2 as YSLEER. The CDR3 sequence is 14 residues long. V was shortened by 2 bases and J by 5 bases, with 12 bases between the two germline ends. CDR3 protein: CASSQSVGETEAFF. Here the CDR3 DNA reads TGCGCCAGCAGCCAATCTGTGGGAGAGACTGAAGCTTTCTTT.